A single sample gave rise to the 10 T cell receptor beta chains below, sequenced in a study of T-cell reconstitution after alpha-beta-depleted transplantation in children. This sample's TCRbeta library carried unique molecular identifier barcodes. TCRdb fed the PCR reads into MiXCR, producing one record per CDR3 protein. This sample has roughly 500,000 distinct CDR3 sequences, with 32% found just once. The sample was PBMCs from the stem cell graft donor, taken from the stem cell graft. The receptors come from a human donor who donated a stem cell graft to a child with aplastic anemia.

The chain uses TRBV20-1 and TRBJ1-2, with TRBD1 matching over 8 bases. V dropped 2 bases and J dropped 3; count of bases not matched to a gene: 5. In germline, CDR1 is DFQATT, CDR2 SNEGSKA (reference sequence). CDR3 length equals 14 residues. CDR3 amino acids: CSARQGAVYYGYTF. CDR3 in DNA: TGCAGTGCTAGACAGGGGGCTGTCTACTATGGCTACACCTTC.

J is TRBJ1-2 and V is TRBV29-1, with no clear D. Germline-derived CDR1 and CDR2 are SQVTM and ANQGSEA. Trimming took off 3 bases at V and 4 bases at J, with 6 bases between the two ends. The CDR3 length is 11 residues. CDR3: CSVDPGYGYTF. CDR3 in DNA: TGCAGCGTTGATCCAGGCTATGGCTACACCTTC.

In this sample, this clonotype turned up a few times. The chain couples TRBV7-9 to TRBJ2-3; possible D gene TRBD2, 6 bases. The CDR3 loop spans 15 amino acids. The V end was cut by 2 bases, the J end by 0 bases, with 9 bases between. Per the germline V gene, CDR1 is SEHNR and CDR2 is FQNEAQ (reference sequence). The CDR3 DNA follows: TGTGCCAGCAGCTTACAGCGGGCTAGCACAGATACGCAGTATTTT. The encoded protein is CASSLQRASTDTQYF.

This clonotype turned up a few times. The CDR3 DNA sequence: TGTGCCTGGACCGGGACTAGCGTGTACAATGAGCAGTTCTTC. Translated: CAWTGTSVYNEQFF. The chain combines TRBV30 with TRBJ2-1, with 10 bases lining up with TRBD2. Germline V lookup: CDR1 GTSNPN, CDR2 SVGIG (reference sequence). Unmatched junction bases numbered 4, after V lost 4 bases and J lost 4 bases. This CDR3 contains 14 residues.

In this sample, this clonotype turned up a few times. The gene calls are TRBV19 and TRBJ1-1; D is ambiguous. Trimming pared 7 bases from V and 0 bases from J, leaving 12 bases between. The CDR3 loop spans 14 amino acids. The germline V gene has CDR1 LNHDA and CDR2 SQIVND (reference sequence). The CDR3 here is CASMNAVLNTEAFF. CDR3 sequence (DNA): TGTGCCAGTATGAACGCCGTCCTGAACACTGAAGCTTTCTTT.

This clonotype was observed a few times. The chain uses TRBV4-3 and TRBJ2-1, with 9 bases aligning to TRBD2. The CDR3 covers 19 residues. J gave up 4 bases and V 4 bases, and 17 bases lay outside the gene matches. Germline values: CDR1 LGHNA, CDR2 YSLEER. The CDR3 bases are TGCGCCAGCAGCCCCTTGCGCGGGAGGGCCTTGGGATTATACAATGAGCAGTTCTTC. Amino acid sequence: CASSPLRGRALGLYNEQFF.

This rearrangement joins TRBV9 to TRBJ2-1; D possibly matches TRBD1 or TRBD2 (5 bases each). The germline V and J ends were trimmed by 3 bases and 7 bases, with 23 bases remaining between them. CDR3 length: 17 residues. Germline assignment: CDR1 SGDLS and CDR2 YYNGEE. The CDR3 bases are TGTGCCAGCAGCGCCGACCTGGGACCATACGTCGGAAATGAGCAGTTCTTC. Protein sequence: CASSADLGPYVGNEQFF.

The chain recombines TRBV7-8 with TRBJ1-4, with D maybe TRBD1 (6 bases). The CDR3 spans 14 residues. CDR1 SGHVS and CDR2 FQNEAQ come from the germline V gene. V was pared by 5 bases and J by 4 bases, with 11 bases between. The CDR3 loop is CASSLDSVNEKLFF. The CDR3 nucleotides read TGTGCCAGCAGCCTGGACAGCGTTAATGAAAAACTGTTTTTT.

This clonotype was picked up many times. This chain uses TRBV5-6 with TRBJ2-5; D call uncertain. Trimming removed 2 bases from V and 5 bases from J, with 7 bases in between. Germline lookup yields CDR1 SGHDT and CDR2 YYEEEE. The length of the CDR3 is 12 residues. CDR3 residues: CASSLGLETQYF. CDR3 bases: TGTGCCAGCAGCTTAGGTTTGGAGACCCAGTACTTC.

The J gene is TRBJ2-3, the V gene TRBV15; D is uncertain. V was clipped by 5 bases and J by 3 bases, with 9 bases between them. The CDR3 extends over 13 amino acids. From germline, CDR1 is LNHNV and CDR2 YYDKDF (reference sequence). The CDR3 DNA is TGTGCCACCAGCCTTGGGTCGACAGATACGCAGTATTTT. Translation: CATSLGSTDTQYF.